This TCR beta chain was captured by sequencing in a study of T cell responses to AZD1222 COVID-19 vaccine. Study overall: Analyses pooled second doses at about 4 or about 12 weeks. Study findings and constraints: The study found Spike-specific TCR breadth and depth rose after two AZD1222 doses. There were vaccine-associated CD4 TCRs across spike, dominant at 160-218 and 743-854.

Sequencing was performed with immunoSEQ multiplex PCR; in TCRdb, only in-frame clones are kept and a portion is missing. The sample records approximately 160,000 clones, around 91% being singletons. With regard to this clone: The antigen is undetermined.

V lost 2 bases and J lost 1, with 17 bases in between. This CDR3 has 17 amino acids. The germline gives CDR1 LGHNA, CDR2 YSLEER. The chain couples TRBV4-3 to TRBJ1-1; D gene ambiguous. The clonotype was recovered from an adult in good health. Specimen: peripheral blood, collected on day 0 of AZD1222 vaccination. The CDR3 bases are TGCGCCAGCAGCCAAAAGGTGTCCTGGCAGACGAACACTGAAGCTTTCTTT. It codes for CASSQKVSWQTNTEAFF.